This T cell receptor beta chain emerged from a study of molecular identifiers for immune sequencing clone quantification. Methods described previously, with TCR primers listed, were used for bulk TCR libraries. Using its own MiXCR run on the PCR reads, TCRdb lists one record per CDR3 protein. The data show around 460,000 distinct CDR3 sequences, about 22% seen once. This clonotype was observed a handful of times. Its matching antigen is unknown. The study, taken as a whole, reports: Beyond 20 RNA copies, clones held over 99% of effector molecules, compared with under 1% in naive cells. One cell's worth of spiked Jurkat TCR RNA was reportedly detectable among about a million naive cells.

Looked up from germline, CDR1 is LGHDT and CDR2 is YNNKEL (reference sequence). Trimming pared 4 bases from V and 2 bases from J, leaving 19 bases between. The CDR3 extends over 17 amino acids. RNA fractions of 10%, 30% or 50% and roughly 19,000 to 1,000,000 sorted cells were the source of naive CD8 libraries. This clonotype was sampled from a human donor in good health. Some libraries in this study had Jurkat cell RNA spiked in. Sequencing used naive CD8+ T cells from blood, with Jurkat cell RNA spiked in. Described subset: FACS-sorted CD8+CD4-CCR7+CD45RA+ naive T cells. The chain uses TRBV3-1 and TRBJ2-3, with a tentative D call TRBD1 (5 bases). The CDR3 nucleotides read TGTGCCAGCAGCCCGCTGTTTGGGGCCTCCTCCACAGATACGCAGTATTTT. The encoded protein is CASSPLFGASSTDTQYF.